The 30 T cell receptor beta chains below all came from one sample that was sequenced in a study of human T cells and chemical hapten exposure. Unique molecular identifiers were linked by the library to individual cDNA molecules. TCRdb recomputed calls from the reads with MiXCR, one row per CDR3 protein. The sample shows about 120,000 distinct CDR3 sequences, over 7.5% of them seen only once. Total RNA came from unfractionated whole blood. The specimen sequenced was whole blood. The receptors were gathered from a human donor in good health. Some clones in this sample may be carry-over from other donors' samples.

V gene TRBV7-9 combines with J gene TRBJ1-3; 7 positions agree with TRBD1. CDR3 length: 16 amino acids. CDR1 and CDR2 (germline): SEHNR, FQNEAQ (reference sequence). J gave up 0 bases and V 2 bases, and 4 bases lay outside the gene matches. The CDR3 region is CASSLRQGHSGNTIYF. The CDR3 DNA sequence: TGTGCCAGCAGCTTACGACAGGGCCACTCTGGAAACACCATATATTTT.

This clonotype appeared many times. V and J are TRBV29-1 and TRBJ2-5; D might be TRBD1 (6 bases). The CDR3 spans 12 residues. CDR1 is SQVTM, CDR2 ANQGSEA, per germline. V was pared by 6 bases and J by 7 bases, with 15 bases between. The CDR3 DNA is TGCAGCGTAGGACAGATCGGCGCGACCCAGTACTTC. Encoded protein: CSVGQIGATQYF.

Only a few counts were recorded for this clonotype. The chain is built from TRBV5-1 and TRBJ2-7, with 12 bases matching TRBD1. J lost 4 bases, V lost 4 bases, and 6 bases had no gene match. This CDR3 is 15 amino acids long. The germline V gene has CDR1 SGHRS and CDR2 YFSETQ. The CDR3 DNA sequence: TGCGCCAGCAGCGTCTTGGGACAGGGGGCTTACGAGCAGTACTTC. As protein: CASSVLGQGAYEQYF.

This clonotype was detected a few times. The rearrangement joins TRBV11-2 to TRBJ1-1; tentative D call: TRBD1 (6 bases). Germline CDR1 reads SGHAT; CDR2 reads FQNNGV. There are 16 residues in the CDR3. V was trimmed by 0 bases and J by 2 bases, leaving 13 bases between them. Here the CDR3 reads CASSLDSGAINTEAFF. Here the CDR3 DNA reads TGTGCCAGCAGCTTAGATTCGGGGGCGATTAACACTGAAGCTTTCTTT.

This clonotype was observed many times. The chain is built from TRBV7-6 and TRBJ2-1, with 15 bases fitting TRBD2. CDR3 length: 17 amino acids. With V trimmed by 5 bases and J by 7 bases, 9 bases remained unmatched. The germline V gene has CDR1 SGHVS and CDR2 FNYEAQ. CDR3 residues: CASSRRTSGRADNEQFF. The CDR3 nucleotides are TGTGCCAGCAGCAGGAGGACTAGCGGGAGGGCCGATAATGAGCAGTTCTTC.

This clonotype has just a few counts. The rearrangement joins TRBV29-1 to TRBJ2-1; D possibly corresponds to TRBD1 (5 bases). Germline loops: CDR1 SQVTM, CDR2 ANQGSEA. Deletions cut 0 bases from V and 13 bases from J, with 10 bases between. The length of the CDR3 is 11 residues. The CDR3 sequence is CSVEDRQFQFF. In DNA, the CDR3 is TGCAGCGTTGAAGACCGACAGTTCCAGTTCTTC.

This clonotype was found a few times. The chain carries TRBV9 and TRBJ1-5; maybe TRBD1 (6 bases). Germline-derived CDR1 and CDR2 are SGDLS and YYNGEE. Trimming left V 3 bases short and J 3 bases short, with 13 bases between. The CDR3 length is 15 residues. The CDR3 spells CASSARGGYNQPQHF. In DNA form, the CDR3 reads TGTGCCAGCAGCGCCAGAGGGGGGTACAATCAGCCCCAGCATTTT.

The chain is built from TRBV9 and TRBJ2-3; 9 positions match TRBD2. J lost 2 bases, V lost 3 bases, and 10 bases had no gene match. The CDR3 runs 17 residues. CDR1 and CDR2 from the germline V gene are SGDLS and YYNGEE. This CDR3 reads CASSGRGLAGPTDTQYF. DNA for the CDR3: TGTGCCAGCAGCGGCCGGGGTCTAGCGGGGCCCACAGATACGCAGTATTTT.

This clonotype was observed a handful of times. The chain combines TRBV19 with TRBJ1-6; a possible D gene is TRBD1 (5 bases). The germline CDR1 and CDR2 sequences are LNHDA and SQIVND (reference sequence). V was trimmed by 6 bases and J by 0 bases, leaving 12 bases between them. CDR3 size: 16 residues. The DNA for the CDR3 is TGTGCCAGTAGCGGGGACGGAAGCTCCTATAATTCACCCCTCCACTTT. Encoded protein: CASSGDGSSYNSPLHF. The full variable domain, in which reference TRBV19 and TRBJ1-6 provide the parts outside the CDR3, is DGGITQSPKYLFRKEGQNVTLSCEQNLNHDAMYWYRQDPGQGLRLIYYSQIVNDFQKGDIAEGYSVSREKKESFPLTVTSAQKNPTAFYLCASSGDGSSYNSPLHFGNGTRLTVT.

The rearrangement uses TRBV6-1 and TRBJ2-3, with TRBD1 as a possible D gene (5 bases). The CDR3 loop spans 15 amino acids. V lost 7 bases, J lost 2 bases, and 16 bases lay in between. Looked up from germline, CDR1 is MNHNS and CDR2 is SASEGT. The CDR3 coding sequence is TGTGCCAGCATGGGCAGGGTCGCTCCCACAGATACGCAGTATTTT. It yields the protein CASMGRVAPTDTQYF.

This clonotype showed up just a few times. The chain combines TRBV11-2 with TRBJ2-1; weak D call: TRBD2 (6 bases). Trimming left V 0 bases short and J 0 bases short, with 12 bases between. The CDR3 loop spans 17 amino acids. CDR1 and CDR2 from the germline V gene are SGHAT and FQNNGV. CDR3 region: CASSLDRGSGSYNEQFF. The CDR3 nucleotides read TGTGCCAGCAGCTTAGATCGGGGGTCTGGCTCCTACAATGAGCAGTTCTTC.

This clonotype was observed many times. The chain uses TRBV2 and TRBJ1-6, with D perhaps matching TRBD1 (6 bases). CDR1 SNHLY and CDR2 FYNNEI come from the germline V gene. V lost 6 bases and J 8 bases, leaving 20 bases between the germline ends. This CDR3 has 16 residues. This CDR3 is CASRLGQADFDSPLHF. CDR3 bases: TGTGCCAGCAGATTGGGACAAGCGGACTTCGATTCACCCCTCCACTTT.

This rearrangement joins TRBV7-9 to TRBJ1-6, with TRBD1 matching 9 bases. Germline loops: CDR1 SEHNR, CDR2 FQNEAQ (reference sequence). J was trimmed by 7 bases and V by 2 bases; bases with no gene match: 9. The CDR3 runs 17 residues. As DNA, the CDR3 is TGTGCCAGCAGCTTAAAACCGGGACAGGGAAACAATTCACCCCTCCACTTT. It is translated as CASSLKPGQGNNSPLHF.

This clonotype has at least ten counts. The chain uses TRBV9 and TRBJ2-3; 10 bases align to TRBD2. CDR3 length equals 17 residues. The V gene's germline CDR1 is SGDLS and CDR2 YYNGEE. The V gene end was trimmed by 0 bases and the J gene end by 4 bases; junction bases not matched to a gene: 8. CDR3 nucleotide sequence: TGTGCCAGCAGCGTAGGCCTAGCGGGAGTCGGGTCAGATACGCAGTATTTT. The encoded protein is CASSVGLAGVGSDTQYF.

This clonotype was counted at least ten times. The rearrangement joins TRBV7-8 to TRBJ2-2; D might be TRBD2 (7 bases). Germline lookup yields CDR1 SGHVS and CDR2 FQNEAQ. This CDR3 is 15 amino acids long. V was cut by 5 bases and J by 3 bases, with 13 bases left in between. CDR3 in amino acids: CASSQQGRDTGELFF. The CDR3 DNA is TGTGCCAGCAGCCAGCAGGGGAGGGACACCGGGGAGCTGTTTTTT.

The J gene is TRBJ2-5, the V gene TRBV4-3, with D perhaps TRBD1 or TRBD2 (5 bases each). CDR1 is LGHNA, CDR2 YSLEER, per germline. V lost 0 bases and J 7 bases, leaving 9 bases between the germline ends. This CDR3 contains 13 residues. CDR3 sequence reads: CASSQEGVGTQYF. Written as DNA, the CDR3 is TGCGCCAGCAGCCAAGAGGGGGTTGGGACCCAGTACTTC.

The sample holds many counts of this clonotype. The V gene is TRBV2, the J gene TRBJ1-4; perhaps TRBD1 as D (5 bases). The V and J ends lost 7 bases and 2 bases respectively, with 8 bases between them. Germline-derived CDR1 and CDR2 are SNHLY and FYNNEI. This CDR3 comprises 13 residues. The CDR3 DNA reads TGTGCCAGCACGGGGGAGACTAATGAAAAACTGTTTTTT. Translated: CASTGETNEKLFF. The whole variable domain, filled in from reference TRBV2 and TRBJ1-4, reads EPEVTQTPSHQVTQMGQEVILRCVPISNHLYFYWYRQILGQKVEFLVSFYNNEISEKSEIFDDQFSVERPDGSNFTLKIRSTKLEDSAMYFCASTGETNEKLFFGSGTQLSVL.

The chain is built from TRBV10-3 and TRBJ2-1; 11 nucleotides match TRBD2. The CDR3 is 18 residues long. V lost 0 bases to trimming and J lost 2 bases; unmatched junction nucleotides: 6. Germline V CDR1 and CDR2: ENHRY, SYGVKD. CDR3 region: CAISESTLSGGAYNEQFF. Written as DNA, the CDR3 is TGTGCCATCAGTGAGTCGACGCTTAGCGGGGGGGCCTACAATGAGCAGTTCTTC.

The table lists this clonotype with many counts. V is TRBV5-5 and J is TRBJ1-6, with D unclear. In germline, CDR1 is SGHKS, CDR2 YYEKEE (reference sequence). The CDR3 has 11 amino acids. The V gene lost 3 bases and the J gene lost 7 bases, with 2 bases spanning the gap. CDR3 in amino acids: CASSWNSPLHF. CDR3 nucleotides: TGTGCCAGCAGCTGGAATTCACCCCTCCACTTT.

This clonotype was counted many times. Here the CDR3 DNA reads TGTGCCAGCAGCAGAAGTGAAACAGGGGGCTCTGAAGCTTTCTTT. Protein sequence: CASSRSETGGSEAFF. The chain combines TRBV3-1 with TRBJ1-1; TRBD1 aligns across 9 bases. Per germline, CDR1 LGHDT and CDR2 YNNKEL (reference sequence). After removal of 5 bases from V and 6 bases from J, the junction contained 10 bases not matched to a gene. The CDR3 contains 15 residues.

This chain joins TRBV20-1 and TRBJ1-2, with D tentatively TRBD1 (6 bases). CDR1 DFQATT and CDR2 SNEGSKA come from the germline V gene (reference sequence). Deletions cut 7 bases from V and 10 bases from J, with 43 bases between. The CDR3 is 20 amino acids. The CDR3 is CSVTTGAQGRLIDDMVDYTF. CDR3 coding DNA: TGCAGTGTCACTACGGGGGCGCAGGGACGCCTCATCGATGATATGGTTGACTACACCTTC.

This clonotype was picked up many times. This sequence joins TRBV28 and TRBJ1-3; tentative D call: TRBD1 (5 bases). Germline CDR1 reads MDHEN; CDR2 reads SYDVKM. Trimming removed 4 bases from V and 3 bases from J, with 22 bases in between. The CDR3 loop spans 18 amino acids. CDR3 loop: CASSSLEGSDGYGNTIYF. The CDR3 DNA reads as TGTGCCAGCAGTTCGTTGGAGGGGTCGGACGGGTATGGAAACACCATATATTTT.

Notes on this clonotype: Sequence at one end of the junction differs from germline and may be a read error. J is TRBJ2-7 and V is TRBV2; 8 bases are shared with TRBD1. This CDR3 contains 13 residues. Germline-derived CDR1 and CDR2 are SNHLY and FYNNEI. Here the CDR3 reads CARAGQASDEQYF. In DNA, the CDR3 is TGTGCCAGGGCGGGACAGGCCTCCGACGAGCAGTACTTC.

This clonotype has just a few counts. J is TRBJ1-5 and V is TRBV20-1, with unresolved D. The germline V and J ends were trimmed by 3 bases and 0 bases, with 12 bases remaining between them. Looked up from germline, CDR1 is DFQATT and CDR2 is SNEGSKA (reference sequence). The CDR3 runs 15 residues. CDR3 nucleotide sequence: TGCAGTGCTAGTCTGAGCCGGGATAGCAATCAGCCCCAGCATTTT. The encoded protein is CSASLSRDSNQPQHF.

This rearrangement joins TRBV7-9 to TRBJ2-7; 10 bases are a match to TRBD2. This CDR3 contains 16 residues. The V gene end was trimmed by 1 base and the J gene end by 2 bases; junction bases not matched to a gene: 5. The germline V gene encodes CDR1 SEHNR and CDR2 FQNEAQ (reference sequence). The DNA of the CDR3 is TGTGCCAGCAGCTTAGAAGGGACTAGCGCAACCTACGAGCAGTACTTC. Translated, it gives CASSLEGTSATYEQYF. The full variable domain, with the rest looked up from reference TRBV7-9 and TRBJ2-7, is DTGVSQNPRHKITKRGQNVTFRCDPISEHNRLYWYRQTLGQGPEFLTYFQNEAQLEKSRLLSDRFSAERPKGSFSTLEIQRTEQGDSAMYLCASSLEGTSATYEQYFGPGTRLTVT.

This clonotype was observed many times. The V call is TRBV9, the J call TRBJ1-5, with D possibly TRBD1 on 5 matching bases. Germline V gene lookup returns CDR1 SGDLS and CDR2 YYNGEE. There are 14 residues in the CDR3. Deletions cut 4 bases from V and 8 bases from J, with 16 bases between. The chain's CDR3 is CASSRRDGWEPQHF. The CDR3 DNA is TGTGCCAGCAGCAGAAGGGACGGCTGGGAGCCCCAGCATTTT.

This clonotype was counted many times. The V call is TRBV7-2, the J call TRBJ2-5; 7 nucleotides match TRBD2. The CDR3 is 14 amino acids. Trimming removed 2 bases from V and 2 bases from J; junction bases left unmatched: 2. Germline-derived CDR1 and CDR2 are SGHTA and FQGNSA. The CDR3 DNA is TGTGCCAGCAGCTTACTAGCGGTGCAAGAGACCCAGTACTTC. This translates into CASSLLAVQETQYF.

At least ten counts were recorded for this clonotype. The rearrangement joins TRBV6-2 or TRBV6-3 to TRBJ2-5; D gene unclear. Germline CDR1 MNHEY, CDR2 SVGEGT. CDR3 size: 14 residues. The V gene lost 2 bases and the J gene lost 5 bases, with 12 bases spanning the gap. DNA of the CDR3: TGTGCCAGCAGTTACGCGGCAGGAGCTGAGACCCAGTACTTC. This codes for CASSYAAGAETQYF.

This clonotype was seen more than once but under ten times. CDR3 protein: CASSLGGGSQPQHF. The DNA for the CDR3 is TGTGCCAGCAGCTTAGGGGGCGGGAGTCAGCCCCAGCATTTT. This chain uses TRBV11-2 with TRBJ1-5; tentative D call: TRBD1 (5 bases). CDR1 is SGHAT, CDR2 FQNNGV, per germline. The CDR3 is 14 residues long. The V and J ends lost 1 base and 6 bases respectively, with 10 bases between them.

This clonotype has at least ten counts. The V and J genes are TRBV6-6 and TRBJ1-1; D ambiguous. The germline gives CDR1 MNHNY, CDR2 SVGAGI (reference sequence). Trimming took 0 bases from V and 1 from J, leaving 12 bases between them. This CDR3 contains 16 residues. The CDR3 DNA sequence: TGTGCCAGCAGTTACTCTATCCAGGCGGGGAACACTGAAGCTTTCTTT. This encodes CASSYSIQAGNTEAFF.